Each of the 13 T cell receptor beta chains below was sequenced from the same sample in a study of sequential checkpoint blockade in melanoma. Profiling relied on immunoSEQ multiplex PCR, and the TCRdb table lists in-frame clones only, not all of them. The top ten hold roughly 18% of the sample, which has roughly 8,400 clones, roughly 75% seen once. Treatment here: randomized to nivolumab then ipilimumab (arm A) or the reverse (arm B). The specimen comprised CD8+ T cells sorted from blood (inferred from file names), sampled from a patient given nivolumab and ipilimumab in sequence. The receptors were sampled from a human donor with melanoma.

The chain combines TRBV10-2 with TRBJ2-1, with 7 bases aligning to TRBD2. CDR3 length: 14 amino acids. After removal of 5 bases from V and 0 bases from J, the junction contained 1 base not matched to a gene. Per germline, CDR1 WSHSY and CDR2 SAAADI. CDR3 protein: CASSWTSSYNEQFF. In nucleotides, the CDR3 is TGCGCCAGCAGTTGGACTAGCTCCTACAATGAGCAGTTCTTC.

This chain joins TRBV29-1 and TRBJ2-1, with a tentative D call TRBD2 (5 bases). V lost 7 bases, J lost 7 bases, and 14 bases lay in between. Germline V gene data show CDR1 as SQVTM and CDR2 as ANQGSEA. The CDR3 sequence is 12 residues long. CDR3 bases: TGCAGCGCCGGGGATTGGGGTAATGAGCAGTTCTTC. Protein: CSAGDWGNEQFF.

The chain combines TRBV7-9 with TRBJ1-1; tentatively, D is TRBD1 (5 bases). V dropped 1 base and J dropped 3 bases, with 12 bases sitting between them. Looked up from germline, CDR1 is SEHNR and CDR2 is FQNEAQ (reference sequence). This CDR3 has 15 residues. The CDR3: CASSLGMAGYTEAFF. The CDR3 coding sequence is TGTGCCAGCAGCTTAGGGATGGCAGGGTACACTGAAGCTTTCTTT.

This clone was detected a few times. The chain is built from TRBV7-9 and TRBJ2-7; TRBD2 might be the D (7 bases). There are 14 residues in the CDR3. CDR1 SEHNR and CDR2 FQNEAQ come from the germline V gene (reference sequence). Trimming stripped 5 bases from V and 7 bases from J, with 18 bases between. The CDR3 sequence is CASSPGGWGFEQYF. CDR3 nucleotides: TGTGCCAGCAGCCCGGGGGGCTGGGGTTTTGAGCAGTACTTC.

The chain employs TRBV29-1 and TRBJ2-3; D not resolved. This CDR3 contains 15 residues. Germline V gene data show CDR1 as SQVTM and CDR2 as ANQGSEA. Trimming took 1 base from V and 1 from J, leaving 12 bases between them. CDR3 sequence (DNA): TGCAGCGTTGAAGGCGACTTCGCCGGCACAGATACGCAGTATTTT. It translates to CSVEGDFAGTDTQYF.

V is TRBV6-6 and J is TRBJ2-7; D is possibly TRBD2 (6 bases). The CDR3 length is 15 residues. Germline assignment: CDR1 MNHNY and CDR2 SVGAGI (reference sequence). V was shortened by 5 bases and J by 0 bases, with 14 bases between the two germline ends. In nucleotides, the CDR3 is TGTGCCAGCAGTGCTACCGGGAGTTCCTCCTACGAGCAGTACTTC. This sequence encodes CASSATGSSSYEQYF.

V is TRBV5-1 and J is TRBJ1-4, with 10 bases matching TRBD1. With 4 bases clipped from V and 12 bases from J, the junction kept 9 bases outside the gene matches. In germline, CDR1 is SGHRS, CDR2 YFSETQ. This CDR3 spans 14 amino acids. In nucleotides, the CDR3 is TGCGCCAGCAGCCGGGGGACAGGGGTTAGGGAACTGTTTTTT. Residues: CASSRGTGVRELFF.

This chain uses TRBV6-1 with TRBJ2-7; possible D gene TRBD1, 6 bases. Germline V lookup: CDR1 MNHNS, CDR2 SASEGT. The germline V and J ends were trimmed by 6 bases and 3 bases, with 12 bases remaining between them. The CDR3 runs 13 residues. The CDR3 loop reads CASSHLGGYEQYF. The CDR3 coding sequence is TGTGCCAGCAGCCACCTAGGGGGCTACGAGCAGTACTTC.

The chain employs TRBV4-3 and TRBJ1-2; D not certain. The CDR3 length is 15 residues. Trimming shortened V by 5 bases and J by 0 bases, and 13 bases separated the two germline ends. Per germline, CDR1 LGHNA and CDR2 YSLEER. The CDR3 is CASSRARIANYGYTF. CDR3 in DNA: TGCGCCAGCAGCAGAGCCAGGATCGCTAACTATGGCTACACCTTC.

The genes are TRBV15 and TRBJ2-1; D is unresolved. The CDR3 length is 14 residues. The ends were cut back, 0 bases at V and 9 bases at J, with 12 bases in the middle. The germline V gene has CDR1 LNHNV and CDR2 YYDKDF (reference sequence). CDR3 nucleotide sequence: TGTGCCACCAGCAGAGACCAGGAATCCGCTGAGCAGTTCTTC. This encodes CATSRDQESAEQFF.

V gene TRBV4-3 combines with J gene TRBJ2-7, with a weak D call TRBD2 (6 bases). Trimming pared 0 bases from V and 1 base from J, leaving 10 bases between. The length of the CDR3 is 15 residues. Germline CDR1 reads LGHNA; CDR2 reads YSLEER. CDR3 bases: TGCGCCAGCAGCCAAGAGGAGGGTGCTTCCTACGAGCAGTACTTC. Translation gives CASSQEEGASYEQYF.

The rearrangement uses TRBV4-1 and TRBJ2-2, with TRBD2 matching 9 bases. The CDR3 is 18 residues long. V lost 0 bases, J lost 6 bases, and 11 bases stayed unmatched. CDR1 is MGHRA and CDR2 is YSYEKL in the germline V gene. The CDR3 sequence is CASSQEGMRGGLSGELFF. DNA of the CDR3: TGCGCCAGCAGCCAAGAGGGGATGCGGGGGGGCCTCTCCGGGGAGCTGTTTTTT.

This clone was observed a few times. The chain joins TRBV4-3 to TRBJ2-7, with D perhaps TRBD1 (7 bases). This CDR3 is 14 amino acids long. The germline V and J ends were trimmed by 4 bases and 5 bases, with 15 bases remaining between them. In germline, CDR1 is LGHNA, CDR2 YSLEER. CDR3 protein: CASSLSEGADEQYF. In nucleotides, the CDR3 is TGCGCCAGCAGCCTATCGGAGGGGGCCGACGAGCAGTACTTC.